This is a list of T cell receptor beta chains from one sample in a study of human T cells and chemical hapten exposure. MiXCR, applied by TCRdb to the RACE reads, yields one record per CDR3 protein. This table has about 69,000 distinct CDR3 sequences, around a tenth appearing once. The material sequenced was whole blood, taken in connection with sensitization to the hapten diphenylcyclopropenone (DPC). Receptor source: a woman in her forties or fifties with alopecia areata. Some clones in this sample may be carry-over from other donors' samples. Both conserved end residues are part of each CDR3. The D gene is left open where the match is weak. Clone size is not always given. Where it is, it says once, few, many or a class for expanded clones.

clone size: few; D gene: TRBD1; V gene: TRBV19; J gene: TRBJ2-1; CDR3 DNA: TGTGCCAGTAGTATTGGGCCCGGGACAGTACCGTTCTTC; CDR3 protein: CASSIGPGTVPFF
clone size: NA; D gene: NA; V gene: TRBV7-8; J gene: TRBJ2-5; CDR3 DNA: TGTGCCAGCAGCTCACTTTTCGGGGTACTGGAGACCCAGTACTTC; CDR3 protein: CASSSLFGVLETQYF
clone size: NA; D gene: NA; V gene: TRBV27; J gene: TRBJ2-1; CDR3 DNA: TGTGCCAGCAGTTTTTTCCGGGGCGGCAATGAGCAGTTCTTC; CDR3 protein: CASSFFRGGNEQFF
clone size: NA; D gene: NA; V gene: TRBV20-1; J gene: TRBJ2-7; CDR3 DNA: TGCAGTGCTAGAGTCGCTGCCAGCTCCTACGAGCAGTACTTC; CDR3 protein: CSARVAASSYEQYF
clone size: few; D gene: NA; V gene: TRBV3-1; J gene: TRBJ2-7; CDR3 DNA: TGTGCCAGCAGCCTTAGGGACGGAACCTACGAGCAGTACTTC; CDR3 protein: CASSLRDGTYEQYF
clone size: few; D gene: TRBD2; V gene: TRBV7-7; J gene: TRBJ2-1; CDR3 DNA: TGTGCTAGCAGCCCTAGAGCGGGAGTGAGTGAGCAGTTCTTC; CDR3 protein: CASSPRAGVSEQFF
clone size: few; D gene: NA; V gene: TRBV5-6; J gene: TRBJ2-1; CDR3 DNA: TGTGCCAGCAGCTTTGATTCCCGGGGGCGAACCTACAATGAGCAGTTCTTC; CDR3 protein: CASSFDSRGRTYNEQFF
clone size: NA; D gene: NA; V gene: TRBV20-1; J gene: TRBJ2-7; CDR3 DNA: TGCAGTGCTAGAGTGGACAGACTCTACGAGCAGTACTTC; CDR3 protein: CSARVDRLYEQYF
clone size: few; D gene: TRBD1; V gene: TRBV9; J gene: TRBJ2-1; CDR3 DNA: TGTGCCAGCAGCGCTCGTCCAGGGGGCTATTACAATGAGCAGTTCTTC; CDR3 protein: CASSARPGGYYNEQFF
clone size: few; D gene: NA; V gene: TRBV27; J gene: TRBJ2-1; CDR3 DNA: TGTGCCAGCAGTCCAACCGCCCTCGTTATAACCTCCTACAATGAGCAGTTCTTC; CDR3 protein: CASSPTALVITSYNEQFF
clone size: many; D gene: NA; V gene: TRBV2; J gene: TRBJ1-3; CDR3 DNA: TGTGCCAGCAGTGAGGAAATTGGGGTCGGAAACACCATATATTTT; CDR3 protein: CASSEEIGVGNTIYF
clone size: NA; D gene: NA; V gene: TRBV20-1; J gene: TRBJ2-5; CDR3 DNA: TGCAGTGCTACCCACGGGGAGACCCAGTACTTC; CDR3 protein: CSATHGETQYF
clone size: many; D gene: NA; V gene: TRBV5-1; J gene: TRBJ2-7; CDR3 DNA: TGCGCCAGCAGCTTAAACGGGTACTACGAGCAGTACTTC; CDR3 protein: CASSLNGYYEQYF
clone size: NA; D gene: NA; V gene: TRBV10-3; J gene: TRBJ1-2; CDR3 DNA: TGTGCCATCAGTGAGACAGATGATGGCTACACCTTC; CDR3 protein: CAISETDDGYTF
clone size: NA; D gene: TRBD1; V gene: TRBV19; J gene: TRBJ1-5; CDR3 DNA: TGTGCCAGTAGTGGGGGAACAGGGGGAAAGGGCAATCAGCCCCAGCATTTT; CDR3 protein: CASSGGTGGKGNQPQHF